This T cell receptor beta chain is drawn from a study of CD8 T cells in ankylosing spondylitis. Study-level results: Some of the motif variants had earlier been found in reactive arthritis patients' fluid and blood. There was a TCR beta motif, made of several highly homologous variants, that appeared characteristic of ankylosing spondylitis blood.

About this clonotype: Its specificity is not known.

TCRdb re-called the 5' RACE reads through MiXCR, storing one row per CDR3 protein. Of 390,000 or so distinct CDR3 sequences in the sample, about a fifth were seen once. This CDR3 spans 16 amino acids. Per germline, CDR1 SGDLS and CDR2 YYNGEE. The V gene lost 2 bases and the J gene lost 2 bases, with 13 bases spanning the gap. The rearrangement uses TRBV9 and TRBJ2-2; D unclear. Material: blood, either unsorted or a sorted T cell fraction (not recorded which). This TCR came from a male donor with ankylosing spondylitis. CDR3 amino acids: CASSVTLRRNTGELFF. The CDR3 bases are TGTGCCAGCAGCGTCACCCTACGCCGCAACACCGGGGAGCTGTTTTTT.